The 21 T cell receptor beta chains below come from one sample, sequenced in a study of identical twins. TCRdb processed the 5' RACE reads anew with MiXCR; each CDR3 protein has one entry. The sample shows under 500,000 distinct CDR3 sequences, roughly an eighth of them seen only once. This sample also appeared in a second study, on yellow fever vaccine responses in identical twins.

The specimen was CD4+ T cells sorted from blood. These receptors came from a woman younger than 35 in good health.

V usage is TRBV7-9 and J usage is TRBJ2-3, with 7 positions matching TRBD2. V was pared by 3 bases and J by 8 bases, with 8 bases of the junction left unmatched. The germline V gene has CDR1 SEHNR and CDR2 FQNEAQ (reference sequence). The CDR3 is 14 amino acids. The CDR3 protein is CASSFPLPGGTQYF. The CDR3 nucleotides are TGTGCCAGCAGCTTCCCCCTCCCGGGGGGTACGCAGTATTTT.

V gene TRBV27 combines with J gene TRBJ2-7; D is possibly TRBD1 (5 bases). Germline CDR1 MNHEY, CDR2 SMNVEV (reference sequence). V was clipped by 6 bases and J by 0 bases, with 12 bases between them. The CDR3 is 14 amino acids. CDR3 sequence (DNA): TGTGCCAGCAGAAGGGAAGGGGACTCCTACGAGCAGTACTTC. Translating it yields CASRREGDSYEQYF.

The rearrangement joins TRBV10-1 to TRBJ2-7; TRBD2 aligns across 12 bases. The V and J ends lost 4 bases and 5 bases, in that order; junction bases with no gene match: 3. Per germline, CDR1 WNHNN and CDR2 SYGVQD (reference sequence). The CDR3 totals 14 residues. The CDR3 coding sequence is TGCGCCAGCAGTGGACTAGCGGGAGCCCACGAGCAGTACTTC. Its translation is CASSGLAGAHEQYF.

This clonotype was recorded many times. The CDR3 here is CASSPQVTGVSSYNEQFF. CDR3 sequence (DNA): TGTGCCAGCAGCCCACAGGTAACAGGCGTCAGCTCCTACAATGAGCAGTTCTTC. The J gene is TRBJ2-1, the V gene TRBV6-2 or TRBV6-3; the D gene is possibly TRBD1 (5 bases). The CDR3 runs to 18 residues. Germline V lookup: CDR1 MNHEY, CDR2 SVGEGT. The V end was cut by 6 bases, the J end by 0 bases, with 21 bases between.

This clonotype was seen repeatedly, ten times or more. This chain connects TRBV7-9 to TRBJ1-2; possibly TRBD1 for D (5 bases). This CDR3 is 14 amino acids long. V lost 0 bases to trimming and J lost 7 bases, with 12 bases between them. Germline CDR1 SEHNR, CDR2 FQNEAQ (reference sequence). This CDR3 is CASSLARAGFGYTF. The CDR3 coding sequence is TGTGCCAGCAGCTTAGCCAGGGCCGGGTTTGGCTACACCTTC.

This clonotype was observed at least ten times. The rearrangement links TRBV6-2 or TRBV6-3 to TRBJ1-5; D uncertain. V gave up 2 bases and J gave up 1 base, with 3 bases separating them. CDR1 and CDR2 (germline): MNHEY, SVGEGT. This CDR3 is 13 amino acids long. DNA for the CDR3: TGTGCCAGCAGTTACGGCAGCAATCAGCCCCAGCATTTT. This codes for CASSYGSNQPQHF.

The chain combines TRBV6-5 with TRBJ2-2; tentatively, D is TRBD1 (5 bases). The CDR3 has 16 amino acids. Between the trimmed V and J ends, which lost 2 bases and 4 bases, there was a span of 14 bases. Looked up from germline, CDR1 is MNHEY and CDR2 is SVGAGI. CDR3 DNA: TGTGCCAGCAGTTACCGTGGTATAAGGGGCACCGGGGAGCTGTTTTTT. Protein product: CASSYRGIRGTGELFF.

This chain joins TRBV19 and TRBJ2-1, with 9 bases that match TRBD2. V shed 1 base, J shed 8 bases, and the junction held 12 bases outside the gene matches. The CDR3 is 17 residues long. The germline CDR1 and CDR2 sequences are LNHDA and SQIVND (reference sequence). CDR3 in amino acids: CASSIVRLAGFWDEQFF. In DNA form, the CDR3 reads TGTGCCAGTAGTATAGTCCGCCTAGCGGGGTTTTGGGATGAGCAGTTCTTC.

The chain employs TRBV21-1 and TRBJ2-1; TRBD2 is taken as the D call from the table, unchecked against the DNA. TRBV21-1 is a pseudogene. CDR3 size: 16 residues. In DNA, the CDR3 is TGTGCCAGCAGCGCGCCAAGTAGCTGGAGATACAATGAGCAGTTCTTC. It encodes CASSAPSSWRYNEQFF.

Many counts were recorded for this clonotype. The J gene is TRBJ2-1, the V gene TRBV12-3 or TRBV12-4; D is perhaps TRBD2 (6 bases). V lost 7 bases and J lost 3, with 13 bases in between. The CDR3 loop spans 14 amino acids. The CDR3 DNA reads TGTGCCAGCACCCCGGCGGGGATCTACAATGAGCAGTTCTTC. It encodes CASTPAGIYNEQFF.

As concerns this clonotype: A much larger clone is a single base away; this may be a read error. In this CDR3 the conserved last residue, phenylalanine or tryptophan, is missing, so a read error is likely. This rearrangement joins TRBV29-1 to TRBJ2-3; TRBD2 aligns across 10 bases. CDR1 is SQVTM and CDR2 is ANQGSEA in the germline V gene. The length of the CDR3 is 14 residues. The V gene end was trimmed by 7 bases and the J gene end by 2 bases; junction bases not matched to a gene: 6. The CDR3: CSAHSGRITDTQYL. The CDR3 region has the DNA TGCAGCGCCCATAGCGGGAGGATCACAGATACGCAGTATTTA.

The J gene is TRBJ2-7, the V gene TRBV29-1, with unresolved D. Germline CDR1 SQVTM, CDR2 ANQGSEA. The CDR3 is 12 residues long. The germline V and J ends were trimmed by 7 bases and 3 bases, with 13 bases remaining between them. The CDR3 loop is CSAGAGDYEQYF. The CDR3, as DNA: TGCAGCGCTGGCGCAGGTGACTACGAGCAGTACTTC.

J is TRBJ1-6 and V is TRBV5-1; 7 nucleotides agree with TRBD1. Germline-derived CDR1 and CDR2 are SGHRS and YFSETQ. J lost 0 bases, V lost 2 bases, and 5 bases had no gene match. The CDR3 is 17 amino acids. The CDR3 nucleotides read TGCGCCAGCAGCTTCGGACAGGAGAGCTCCTATAATTCACCCCTCCACTTT. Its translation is CASSFGQESSYNSPLHF.

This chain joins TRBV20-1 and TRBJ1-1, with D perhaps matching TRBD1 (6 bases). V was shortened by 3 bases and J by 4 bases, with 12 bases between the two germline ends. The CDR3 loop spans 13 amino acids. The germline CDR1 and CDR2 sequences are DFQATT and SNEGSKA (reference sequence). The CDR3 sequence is CSASRGGPTEAFF. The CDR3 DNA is TGCAGTGCTAGTCGGGGGGGGCCCACTGAAGCTTTCTTT.

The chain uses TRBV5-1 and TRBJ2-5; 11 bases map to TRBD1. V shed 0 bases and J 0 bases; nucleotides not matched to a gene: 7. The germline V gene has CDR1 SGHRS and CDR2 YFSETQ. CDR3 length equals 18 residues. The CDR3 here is CASSLEGQGVGYQETQYF. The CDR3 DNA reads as TGCGCCAGCAGCTTGGAGGGACAGGGGGTGGGTTACCAAGAGACCCAGTACTTC.

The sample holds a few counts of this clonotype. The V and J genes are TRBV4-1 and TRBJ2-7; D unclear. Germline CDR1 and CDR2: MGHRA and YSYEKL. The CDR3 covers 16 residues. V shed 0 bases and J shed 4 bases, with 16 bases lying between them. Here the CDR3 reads CASSQESEEFRYEQYF. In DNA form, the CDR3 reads TGCGCCAGCAGCCAAGAGAGTGAGGAGTTTCGGTACGAGCAGTACTTC.

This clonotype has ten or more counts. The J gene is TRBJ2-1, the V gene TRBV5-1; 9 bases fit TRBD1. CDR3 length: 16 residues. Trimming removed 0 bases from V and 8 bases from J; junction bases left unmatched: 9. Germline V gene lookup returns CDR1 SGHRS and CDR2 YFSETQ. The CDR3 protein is CASSLARGQGRDEQFF. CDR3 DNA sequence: TGCGCCAGCAGCTTGGCCAGAGGACAGGGGAGGGATGAGCAGTTCTTC.

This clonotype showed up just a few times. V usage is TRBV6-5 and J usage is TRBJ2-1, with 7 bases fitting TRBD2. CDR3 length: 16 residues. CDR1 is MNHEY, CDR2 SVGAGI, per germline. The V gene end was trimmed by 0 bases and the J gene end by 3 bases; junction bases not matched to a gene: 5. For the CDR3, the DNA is TGTGCCAGCAGTTACTCTCCAGAGCGGGGCTACAATGAGCAGTTCTTC. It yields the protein CASSYSPERGYNEQFF.

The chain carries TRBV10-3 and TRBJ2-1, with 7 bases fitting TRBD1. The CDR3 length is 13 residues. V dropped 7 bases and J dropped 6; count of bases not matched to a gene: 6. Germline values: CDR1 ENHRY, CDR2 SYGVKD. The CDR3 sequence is CAITPTGSNEQFF. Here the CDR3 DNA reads TGTGCCATCACCCCGACAGGGAGCAATGAGCAGTTCTTC.

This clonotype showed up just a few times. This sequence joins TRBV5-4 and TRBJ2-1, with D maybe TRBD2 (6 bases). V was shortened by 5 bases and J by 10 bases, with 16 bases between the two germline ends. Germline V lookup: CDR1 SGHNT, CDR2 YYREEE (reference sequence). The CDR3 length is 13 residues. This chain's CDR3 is CASSFGLFEEQFF. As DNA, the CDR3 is TGTGCCAGCAGTTTCGGACTATTTGAAGAGCAGTTCTTC.

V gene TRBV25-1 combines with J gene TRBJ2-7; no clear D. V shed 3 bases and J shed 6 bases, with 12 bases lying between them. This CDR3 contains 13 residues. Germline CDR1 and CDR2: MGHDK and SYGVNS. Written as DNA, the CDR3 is TGTGCCAGCAGTGACCCGGGCCTCTCCGAGCAGTACTTC. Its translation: CASSDPGLSEQYF.